Presented here are 16 T cell receptor beta chains from one specimen sequenced in a study of T-cell memory formation after mild COVID-19. TCRdb reanalysed the 5' RACE reads using MiXCR and keeps one entry per CDR3 protein. The sample has more than 4,500 distinct CDR3 sequences, roughly 25% seen once. Source material: PBMCs or a T cell subset sorted from them (not recorded which). These receptors were collected from an adult who had mild COVID-19 (a few samples of this study predate the infection). Cell type and time point are not known.

This clonotype is medium-sized. The chain couples TRBV5-1 to TRBJ1-6; D gene uncertain. The germline V gene encodes CDR1 SGHRS and CDR2 YFSETQ. The ends were cut back, 2 bases at V and 0 bases at J, with 12 bases in the middle. The CDR3 contains 17 residues. CDR3 sequence reads: CASSFEPLRSYNSPLHF. CDR3 DNA: TGCGCCAGCAGCTTCGAGCCGTTGCGCTCCTATAATTCACCCCTCCACTTT.

By proportion, this clonotype is medium-sized. This sequence joins TRBV12-3 or TRBV12-4 and TRBJ2-7, with 9 bases fitting TRBD1. The CDR3 is made up of 15 amino acids. Trimming took 3 bases from V and 2 from J; bases not matched to a gene: 5. The CDR3 sequence: CASSFSGTGTYEQYF. The CDR3, as DNA: TGTGCCAGCAGTTTTTCGGGGACAGGGACCTACGAGCAGTACTTC.

This sequence joins TRBV7-8 and TRBJ2-7; tentative D call: TRBD2 (5 bases). The V gene lost 3 bases and the J gene lost 2 bases, with 11 bases spanning the gap. The CDR3 consists of 14 residues. Germline lookup yields CDR1 SGHVS and CDR2 FQNEAQ. CDR3 residues: CASSFERITYEQYF. In nucleotides, the CDR3 is TGTGCCAGCAGCTTCGAGCGGATTACCTACGAGCAGTACTTC.

This clonotype rates as medium-sized. The chain uses TRBV7-2 and TRBJ2-1, with TRBD2 identical over 10 bases. CDR3 size: 18 residues. CDR1 SGHTA and CDR2 FQGNSA come from the germline V gene. J was trimmed by 3 bases and V by 2 bases; bases with no gene match: 10. CDR3 in amino acids: CASSLIPLAGELYNEQFF. DNA for the CDR3: TGTGCCAGCAGCTTAATCCCCCTAGCGGGGGAACTCTACAATGAGCAGTTCTTC.

By share, this clonotype ranks as medium-sized (0.01 to 0.1%). J is TRBJ2-1 and V is TRBV7-3; D possibly uses TRBD1 or TRBD2 (6 bases each). Germline V gene lookup returns CDR1 SGHTA and CDR2 FQGTGA. The CDR3 has 12 residues. Trimming removed 2 bases from V and 9 bases from J, with 8 bases in between. CDR3 bases: TGTGCCAGCAGCTTAGAGGGGGGTGAGCAGTTCTTC. Its translation: CASSLEGGEQFF.

This clonotype is labeled as medium-sized. The genes are TRBV5-1 and TRBJ2-1; 11 bases line up with TRBD2. This CDR3 comprises 17 residues. Per the germline V gene, CDR1 is SGHRS and CDR2 is YFSETQ. Trimming at V came to 0 bases and at J to 4 bases, leaving 6 bases not matched to a gene. In nucleotides, the CDR3 is TGCGCCAGCAGCTTGGCCCCCCTAGCGGGGGGTTACAATGAGCAGTTCTTC. It encodes CASSLAPLAGGYNEQFF.

The chain combines TRBV7-9 with TRBJ2-3; D is perhaps TRBD2 (5 bases). Trimming removed 9 bases at V and 4 bases at J, with 5 bases between. The CDR3 loop spans 10 amino acids. Looked up from germline, CDR1 is SEHNR and CDR2 is FQNEAQ (reference sequence). CDR3 amino acids: CASSADTQYF. CDR3 in DNA: TGTGCCAGTAGCGCAGATACGCAGTATTTT.

This clonotype rates as medium-sized. J is TRBJ2-2 and V is TRBV19, with D perhaps matching TRBD1 or TRBD2 (6 bases each). V dropped 7 bases and J dropped 0 bases, with 15 bases sitting between them. From germline, CDR1 is LNHDA and CDR2 SQIVND (reference sequence). This CDR3 has 16 residues. The CDR3 coding sequence is TGTGCCAGTACCGCGGGAAGGGGGTCGAACACCGGGGAGCTGTTTTTT. This translates into CASTAGRGSNTGELFF.

This clonotype is medium-sized within its sample. The chain combines TRBV5-1 with TRBJ2-7; 9 bases match TRBD1. The CDR3 has 14 residues. The V gene end was trimmed by 2 bases and the J gene end by 6 bases; junction bases not matched to a gene: 6. The V gene's germline CDR1 is SGHRS and CDR2 YFSETQ. The CDR3 DNA reads as TGCGCCAGCAGCTTTCTTACAGGGGGCTCCGAGCAGTACTTC. Protein: CASSFLTGGSEQYF. Complete variable domain (other parts from reference TRBV5-1 and TRBJ2-7): KAGVTQTPRYLIKTRGQQVTLSCSPISGHRSVSWYQQTPGQGLQFLFEYFSETQRNKGNFPGRFSGRQFSNSRSEMNVSTLELGDSALYLCASSFLTGGSEQYFGPGTRLTVT.

This clonotype is termed medium-sized. The rearrangement links TRBV4-1 to TRBJ1-6; D not resolved. This CDR3 has 13 amino acids. Germline V lookup: CDR1 MGHRA, CDR2 YSYEKL. V lost 2 bases to trimming and J lost 7 bases, with 6 bases between them. The CDR3 loop is CASSQPSNSPLHF. DNA for the CDR3: TGCGCCAGCAGCCAACCTTCGAATTCACCCCTCCACTTT.

By sample fraction, this clonotype is medium-sized. This chain joins TRBV28 and TRBJ1-2; D is unclear. The CDR3 loop spans 13 amino acids. V gave up 2 bases and J gave up 1 base, with 5 bases separating them. Germline loops: CDR1 MDHEN, CDR2 SYDVKM. The DNA of the CDR3 is TGTGCCAGCAGTTTAGACCTTAACTATGGCTACACCTTC. Translated: CASSLDLNYGYTF.

This clonotype is medium-sized by share. This chain uses TRBV12-3 or TRBV12-4 with TRBJ2-2; D is ambiguous. This CDR3 comprises 11 residues. Trimming removed 4 bases from V and 9 bases from J, with 6 bases in between. The CDR3 protein is CASSSTWELFF. The CDR3 DNA sequence: TGTGCCAGCAGTTCGACATGGGAGCTGTTTTTT.

By share, this clonotype ranks as medium-sized. The chain couples TRBV24-1 to TRBJ1-5; 11 bases line up with TRBD1. Trimming cost V 3 bases and J 6 bases; bases outside gene matches: 6. Per the germline V gene, CDR1 is KGHDR and CDR2 is SFDVKD. CDR3 length equals 16 residues. The CDR3 sequence: CATSDPGQGGSQPQHF. In DNA, the CDR3 is TGTGCCACCAGTGATCCGGGACAGGGGGGATCTCAGCCCCAGCATTTT.

The chain combines TRBV5-6 with TRBJ2-7; 11 nucleotides align to TRBD2. CDR1 is SGHDT and CDR2 is YYEEEE in the germline V gene. V shed 4 bases and J 2 bases; nucleotides not matched to a gene: 2. This CDR3 has 14 amino acids. For the CDR3, the DNA is TGTGCCAGCAGCGTGGGACTAGCGGCCTACGAGCAGTACGTC. Encoded protein: CASSVGLAAYEQYV.

This clonotype is categorized as medium-sized. The chain links TRBV15 to TRBJ2-1; D call uncertain. Trimming pared 5 bases from V and 7 bases from J, leaving 15 bases between. The CDR3 totals 14 residues. Germline V gene lookup returns CDR1 LNHNV and CDR2 YYDKDF (reference sequence). CDR3 in amino acids: CATSPPRLENEQFF. CDR3 coding DNA: TGTGCCACCAGCCCACCCCGACTCGAGAATGAGCAGTTCTTC.

In this sample, this clonotype is medium-sized. This chain connects TRBV7-9 to TRBJ1-2, with 8 bases aligning to TRBD1. There are 13 residues in the CDR3. Germline V gene data show CDR1 as SEHNR and CDR2 as FQNEAQ (reference sequence). V shed 2 bases, J shed 8 bases, and the junction held 4 bases outside the gene matches. The chain's CDR3 is CASSLMSGGGYTF. CDR3 DNA sequence: TGTGCCAGCAGCTTAATGTCAGGGGGCGGCTACACCTTC.